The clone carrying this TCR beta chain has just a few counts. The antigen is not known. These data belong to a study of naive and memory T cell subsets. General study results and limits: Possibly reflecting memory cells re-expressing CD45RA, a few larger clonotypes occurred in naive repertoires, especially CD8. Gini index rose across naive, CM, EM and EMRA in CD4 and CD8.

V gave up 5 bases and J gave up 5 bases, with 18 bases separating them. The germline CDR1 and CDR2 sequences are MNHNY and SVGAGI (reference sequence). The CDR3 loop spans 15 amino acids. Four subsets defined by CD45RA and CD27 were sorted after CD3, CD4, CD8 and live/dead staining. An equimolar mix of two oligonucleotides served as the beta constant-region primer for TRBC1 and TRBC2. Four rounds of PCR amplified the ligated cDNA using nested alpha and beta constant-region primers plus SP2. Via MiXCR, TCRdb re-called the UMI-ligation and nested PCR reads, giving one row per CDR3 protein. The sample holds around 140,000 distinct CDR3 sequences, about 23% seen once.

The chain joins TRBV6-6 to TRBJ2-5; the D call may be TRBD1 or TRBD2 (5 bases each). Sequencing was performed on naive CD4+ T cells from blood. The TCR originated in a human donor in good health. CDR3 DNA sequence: TGTGCCAGCAGTAATCCGGGACCCAGGGCGGAGACCCAGTACTTC. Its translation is CASSNPGPRAETQYF.